A single sample gave rise to the 13 T cell receptor beta chains below, sequenced in a study of cytomegalovirus exposure and HLA in healthy donors. With 60 Vbeta and 13 Jbeta primers, the PCR was carried out. Assay used: immunoSEQ multiplex PCR; TCRdb lists only in-frame clones, some missing. Among 35,000 to 55,000 clones listed, more than 45% were seen once. The sequencing sample was made of PBMCs. The receptors shown here come from a man aged 55 to 70 in good health and CMV-seronegative.

The CDR3 region has the DNA TGTGCCAGCAGCTTAAGGGAGGGCCTCGACACCGGGGAGCTGTTTTTT. This gives the protein CASSLREGLDTGELFF. The chain joins TRBV7-8 to TRBJ2-2; 7 bases agree with TRBD2. V dropped 2 bases and J dropped 3; count of bases not matched to a gene: 6. The germline V gene has CDR1 SGHVS and CDR2 FQNEAQ. The CDR3 covers 16 residues.

The chain combines TRBV7-2 with TRBJ2-7; D is perhaps TRBD2 (5 bases). Germline CDR1 reads SGHTA; CDR2 reads FQGNSA. This CDR3 is 16 amino acids long. Trimming left V 0 bases short and J 2 bases short, with 14 bases between. In DNA, the CDR3 is TGTGCCAGCAGCTTAGCGAGGGCTACTGGGGCCTACGAGCAGTACTTC. Translation: CASSLARATGAYEQYF. Together with reference TRBV7-2 and TRBJ2-7, the CDR3 gives the full variable domain: GAGVSQSPSNKVTEKGKDVELRCDPISGHTALYWYRQSLGQGLEFLIYFQGNSAPDKSGLPSDRFSAERTGGSVSTLTIQRTQQEDSAVYLCASSLARATGAYEQYFGPGTRLTVT.

This rearrangement joins TRBV5-4 to TRBJ1-1; TRBD1 might be the D (6 bases). The germline CDR1 and CDR2 sequences are SGHNT and YYREEE (reference sequence). Between the trimmed V and J ends, which lost 4 bases and 5 bases, there was a span of 21 bases. CDR3 length: 16 amino acids. The DNA of the CDR3 is TGTGCCAGCAGCCCACAGGGCGGGGGGATTGGAACTGAAGCTTTCTTT. As protein: CASSPQGGGIGTEAFF.

The V gene is TRBV27, the J gene TRBJ1-4; the match to TRBD1 covers 9 bases. The V gene's germline CDR1 is MNHEY and CDR2 SMNVEV (reference sequence). This CDR3 region has 14 residues. The V segment lost 6 bases and the J segment 8 bases; nucleotides outside the gene matches: 7. The CDR3 coding sequence is TGTGCCAGCAGGCGGACAGGGGAAAGGGAAAAACTGTTTTTT. It is translated as CASRRTGEREKLFF.

Within the sample, this clone is medium-sized (0.01 to 0.1%). This chain uses TRBV7-9 with TRBJ1-2; 8 positions match TRBD1. V shed 5 bases and J 12 bases; nucleotides not matched to a gene: 8. Germline lookup yields CDR1 SEHNR and CDR2 FQNEAQ (reference sequence). This CDR3 has 12 amino acids. The CDR3 protein is CASSPGRQGNTF. The CDR3, as DNA: TGTGCCAGCAGCCCGGGAAGACAGGGGAACACCTTC.

The chain couples TRBV7-3 to TRBJ2-1, with 7 bases matching TRBD2. The CDR3 is 14 amino acids. CDR1 SGHTA and CDR2 FQGTGA come from the germline V gene. Trimming at V came to 1 base and at J to 12 bases, leaving 9 bases not matched to a gene. CDR3 sequence: CASSLMHDSGGQFF. As DNA, the CDR3 is TGTGCCAGCAGCTTAATGCACGATTCGGGAGGGCAGTTCTTC.

Note on this clone: The sample carries other DNA sequences with the same CDR3. J is TRBJ2-7 and V is TRBV19; D unresolved. CDR3 length equals 12 residues. Looked up from germline, CDR1 is LNHDA and CDR2 is SQIVND (reference sequence). Trimming stripped 5 bases from V and 5 bases from J, with 10 bases between. CDR3 residues: CASSAYRDEQYF. CDR3 sequence (DNA): TGTGCCAGTAGTGCATATAGAGACGAGCAGTACTTC. The entire variable domain, with the rest obtained from reference TRBV19 and TRBJ2-7, is as follows: DGGITQSPKYLFRKEGQNVTLSCEQNLNHDAMYWYRQDPGQGLRLIYYSQIVNDFQKGDIAEGYSVSREKKESFPLTVTSAQKNPTAFYLCASSAYRDEQYFGPGTRLTVT.

The CDR3 nucleotides are TGTGCCAGCAGTGAAGCGGTACTAGATAATGAGCAGTTCTTC. It translates to CASSEAVLDNEQFF. The chain uses TRBV6-1 and TRBJ2-1; weak D call: TRBD2 (5 bases). The CDR3 spans 14 residues. Germline lookup yields CDR1 MNHNS and CDR2 SASEGT. V dropped 0 bases and J dropped 7 bases, with 10 bases sitting between them.

The chain links TRBV29-1 to TRBJ2-7; 10 bases fit TRBD2. The CDR3 length is 17 residues. Trimming at V came to 4 bases and at J to 4 bases, leaving 16 bases not matched to a gene. Germline assignment: CDR1 SQVTM and CDR2 ANQGSEA. CDR3 DNA: TGCAGCGTTGGGGGGGGTCAAGCGGGAGGGCCCATTTACGAGCAGTACTTC. Encoded protein: CSVGGGQAGGPIYEQYF.

This sequence joins TRBV28 and TRBJ1-5, with TRBD1 as a possible D gene (6 bases). Germline V gives CDR1 MDHEN, CDR2 SYDVKM. Trimming took 5 bases from V and 3 from J, leaving 8 bases between them. The CDR3 is 13 amino acids. The CDR3 loop is CASSGQINQPQHF. The CDR3 DNA is TGTGCCAGCAGTGGACAGATCAATCAGCCCCAGCATTTT.

This clone was recorded a few times. The chain recombines TRBV7-3 with TRBJ2-1; TRBD2 is a possible D gene (6 bases). CDR1 and CDR2 (germline): SGHTA, FQGTGA. The CDR3 has 15 amino acids. Trimming took 4 bases from V and 9 from J, leaving 19 bases between them. The chain's CDR3 is CASSSFGGEGGEQFF. The CDR3 nucleotides are TGTGCCAGCAGCTCGTTTGGCGGTGAGGGAGGTGAGCAGTTCTTC.

V gene TRBV7-9 combines with J gene TRBJ2-2; D is undetermined. Germline V lookup: CDR1 SEHNR, CDR2 FQNEAQ (reference sequence). Trimming cost V 5 bases and J 2 bases, with 12 bases left between them. The CDR3 is 15 amino acids. The CDR3 protein is CASSQERVNTGELFF. CDR3 coding DNA: TGTGCCAGCAGCCAGGAACGAGTTAACACCGGGGAGCTGTTTTTT.

The chain employs TRBV7-2 and TRBJ2-5; 8 bases agree with TRBD1. The CDR3 is 14 amino acids. V lost 3 bases and J lost 11; bases outside the gene matches: 11. The germline V gene has CDR1 SGHTA and CDR2 FQGNSA. Here the CDR3 reads CASSFDPRQGTQYF. The CDR3 DNA is TGTGCCAGCAGCTTCGACCCAAGACAGGGGACTCAGTACTTC.